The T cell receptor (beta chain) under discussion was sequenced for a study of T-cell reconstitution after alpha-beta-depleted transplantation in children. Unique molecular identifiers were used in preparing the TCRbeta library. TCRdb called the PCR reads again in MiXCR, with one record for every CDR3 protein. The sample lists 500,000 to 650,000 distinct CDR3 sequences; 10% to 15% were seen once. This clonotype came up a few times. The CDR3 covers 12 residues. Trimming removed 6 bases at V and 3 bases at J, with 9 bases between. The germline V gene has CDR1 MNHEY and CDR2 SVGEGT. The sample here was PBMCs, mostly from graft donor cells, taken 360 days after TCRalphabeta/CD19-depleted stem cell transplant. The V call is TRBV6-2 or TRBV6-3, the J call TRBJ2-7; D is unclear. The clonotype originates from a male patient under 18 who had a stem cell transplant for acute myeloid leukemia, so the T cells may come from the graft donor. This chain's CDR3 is CASSFPFYEQYF. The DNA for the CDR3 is TGTGCCAGCAGCTTCCCTTTCTACGAGCAGTACTTC.